This T cell receptor beta chain is drawn from a study of OX40 agonist ivuxolimab in advanced cancers. The overall study: While on treatment, patients had intravenous ivuxolimab at 0.01 to 10 mg/kg every 2 weeks. Hepatocellular carcinoma, melanoma, renal cell or head and neck cancer affected the dose-escalation patients.

CDR1 is LGHNA, CDR2 YSLEER, per germline. This CDR3 comprises 15 residues. V shed 3 bases and J shed 5 bases, with 16 bases lying between them. Overall study results and limits: What antigens the expanded peripheral T cells recognized was never established.

Notes on this clone: The antigen remains undetermined.

The assay was immunoSEQ multiplex PCR, and TCRdb's table has in-frame clones only and misses some. The sample includes some 54,000 clones, 77% of them seen just once. The input for sequencing was CD4+ or CD8+ T cells sorted from blood, taken in a trial of the OX40 agonist ivuxolimab. This TCR was sampled from an adult with an advanced solid tumor such as melanoma, head and neck, liver or kidney cancer. The rearrangement joins TRBV4-3 to TRBJ1-2, with D uncertain. CDR3 sequence (DNA): TGCGCCAGCAGCCAGCCAGGAGGAGGGAATTATGGCTACACCTTC. This codes for CASSQPGGGNYGYTF.